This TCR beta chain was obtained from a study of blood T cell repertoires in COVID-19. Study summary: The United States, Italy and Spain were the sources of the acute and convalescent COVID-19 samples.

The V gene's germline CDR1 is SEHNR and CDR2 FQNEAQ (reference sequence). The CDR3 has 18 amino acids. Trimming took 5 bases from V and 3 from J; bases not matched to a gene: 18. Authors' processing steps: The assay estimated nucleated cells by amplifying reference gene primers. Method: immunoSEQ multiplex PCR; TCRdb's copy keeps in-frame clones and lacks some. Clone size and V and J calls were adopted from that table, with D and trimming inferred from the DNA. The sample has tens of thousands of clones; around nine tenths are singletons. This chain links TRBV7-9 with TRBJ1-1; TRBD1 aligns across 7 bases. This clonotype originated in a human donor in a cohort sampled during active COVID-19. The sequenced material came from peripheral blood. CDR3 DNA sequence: TGTGCCAGCAGCGCCTCAAGACAGGGTCTAGGAGCGGACACTGAAGCTTTCTTT. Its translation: CASSASRQGLGADTEAFF.